The 12 T cell receptor beta chains in this list originate from one sample, sequenced in a study of patients and donors after allogeneic stem cell transplantation. TCRdb re-analysed the RT-PCR reads in MiXCR, keeping a single row per CDR3 protein. The table has about a million distinct CDR3 sequences, roughly 18% seen once. Sequencing input: blood, either unsorted or a sorted T cell fraction (not recorded which). Every receptor here comes from a human donor who was either an allogeneic HSCT recipient or a stem cell or donor lymphocyte infusion donor (not recorded which). It is not recorded whose cells these are; they may come from a transplant donor.

This clonotype was seen only once. An end of the junction differs from the germline gene, which may be a read error. The chain uses TRBV28 and TRBJ2-5; no definite D call. The CDR3 spans 12 residues. Germline V lookup: CDR1 MDHEN, CDR2 SYDVKM. DNA for the CDR3: TGTGCCAGCAGTTTAGTAAAAGAGACCCAGAACTTC. Its protein product is CASSLVKETQNF.

This chain connects TRBV28 to TRBJ2-7; TRBD2 might be the D (6 bases). CDR1 MDHEN and CDR2 SYDVKM come from the germline V gene. CDR3 size: 17 residues. V gave up 1 base and J gave up 3 bases, with 19 bases separating them. The CDR3 sequence is CASSLLRRGTDNYEQYF. The CDR3 coding sequence is TGTGCCAGCAGTTTATTACGGCGCGGGACGGATAACTACGAGCAGTACTTC.

The chain uses TRBV5-6 and TRBJ2-7; D is unresolved. The CDR3 has 13 amino acids. With 0 bases removed from V and 5 bases from J, the gap between germline ends came to 9 bases. In germline, CDR1 is SGHDT, CDR2 YYEEEE. The DNA of the CDR3 is TGTGCCAGCAGCTTGGAAAAACCGAACGAGCAGTACTTC. Translated, it gives CASSLEKPNEQYF.

The chain joins TRBV6-5 to TRBJ1-1; D gene unclear. V shed 4 bases and J shed 8 bases, with 11 bases lying between them. The CDR3 is made up of 12 amino acids. Germline CDR1 and CDR2: MNHEY and SVGAGI. CDR3 residues: CASSSERVEAFF. The DNA for the CDR3 is TGTGCCAGCAGTTCAGAACGGGTCGAAGCTTTCTTT.

This clonotype was picked up one time. The rearrangement uses TRBV20-1 and TRBJ2-3; TRBD2 aligns across 8 bases. Losses at the gene ends were 0 bases for V and 3 bases for J; bases not matched to a gene: 2. The CDR3 spans 14 residues. CDR1 is DFQATT and CDR2 is SNEGSKA in the germline V gene (reference sequence). CDR3 nucleotide sequence: TGCAGTGCTAGAGATGGGACTAGGACAGATACGCAGTATTTT. Protein: CSARDGTRTDTQYF.

This chain's CDR3 is CASSPRAGKDTQYF. Written as DNA, the CDR3 is TGTGCCAGCTCACCACGAGCGGGAAAAGATACGCAGTATTTT. The chain has TRBV18 and TRBJ2-3; 7 bases align to TRBD2. J was trimmed by 5 bases and V by 1 base; bases with no gene match: 3. Germline assignment: CDR1 KGHSH and CDR2 LQKENI. This CDR3 is 14 amino acids long.

There are a few counts of this clonotype. This chain joins TRBV12-3 or TRBV12-4 and TRBJ2-2; TRBD1 matches 7 bases. Trimming took 5 bases from V and 4 from J; bases not matched to a gene: 7. CDR3 length: 15 residues. The CDR3 sequence is CASSRQGQGTGELFF. As DNA, the CDR3 is TGTGCCAGCAGTCGACAGGGTCAGGGCACCGGGGAGCTGTTTTTT.

The chain links TRBV5-1 to TRBJ2-7; D possibly corresponds to TRBD2 (7 bases). In germline, CDR1 is SGHRS, CDR2 YFSETQ. The V and J ends lost 1 base and 8 bases respectively, with 19 bases between them. There are 15 residues in the CDR3. CDR3 sequence (DNA): TGCGCCAGCAGCTTGAGGGGGAGGGAATGGAGACAGCAGTACTTC. This translates into CASSLRGREWRQQYF.

V and J are TRBV24-1 and TRBJ1-1, with a tentative D call TRBD1 (6 bases). Trimming took off 0 bases at V and 0 bases at J, with 13 bases between the two ends. Germline V gene sequence: CDR1 KGHDR, CDR2 SFDVKD. This CDR3 has 17 amino acids. CDR3 amino acids: CATSDLDLGQMNTEAFF. The CDR3 nucleotides read TGTGCCACCAGTGATTTGGATCTCGGACAGATGAACACTGAAGCTTTCTTT.

The chain joins TRBV12-3 or TRBV12-4 to TRBJ1-1; D gene ambiguous. Trimming removed 6 bases from V and 6 bases from J, with 14 bases in between. The CDR3 runs 13 residues. CDR3 region: CASRLESGAEAFF. CDR3 nucleotide sequence: TGTGCCAGCAGGTTGGAGTCGGGCGCTGAAGCTTTCTTT.

This clonotype showed up just a few times. The chain uses TRBV4-2 and TRBJ2-7, with D maybe TRBD2 (5 bases). Germline loops: CDR1 LGHNA, CDR2 YNFKEQ. The CDR3 runs 16 residues. Trimming left V 4 bases short and J 5 bases short, with 21 bases between. The CDR3 loop reads CASSPARLAGRHEQYF. The CDR3 DNA reads as TGTGCCAGCAGCCCCGCACGGCTAGCCGGCAGGCACGAGCAGTACTTC.

This chain links TRBV28 with TRBJ2-5; D remains unclear. This CDR3 has 14 residues. In germline, CDR1 is MDHEN, CDR2 SYDVKM. Trimming pared 6 bases from V and 9 bases from J, leaving 20 bases between. The chain's CDR3 is CASRPSSSGGAQYF. The CDR3 nucleotides are TGTGCCAGCAGACCAAGTTCCTCCGGTGGGGCCCAGTACTTC.